The entry below describes one TCR beta chain. Its antigen is as yet unknown. This sample is part of a study of shared clonotypes between healthy human individuals. The V and J ends lost 5 bases and 7 bases, in that order; junction bases with no gene match: 14. The CDR3 extends over 15 amino acids. Looked up from germline, CDR1 is GTSNPN and CDR2 is SVGIG (reference sequence). Using immunoSEQ multiplex PCR, the repertoire was profiled, and TCRdb retains in-frame clones only, with some absent. The sample has roughly 120,000 clones; about 63% are singletons. Findings and limits, study-wide: Sample collection involved blood only; tissue repertoires are likely different. Generally, naive subsets (rather than memory subsets) showed larger estimated richness.

This receptor was obtained from a woman aged 30 to 39 in good health. The gene calls are TRBV30 and TRBJ2-1; 7 positions agree with TRBD2. The sequenced sample was memory CD8+ T cells sorted from blood. Subset here: CD45RO+ cells pooled with CCR7-negative TemRA cells. The CDR3 protein is CAWEPKEVGGNEQFF. The CDR3 DNA sequence: TGTGCCTGGGAGCCGAAGGAGGTCGGGGGGAATGAGCAGTTCTTC.